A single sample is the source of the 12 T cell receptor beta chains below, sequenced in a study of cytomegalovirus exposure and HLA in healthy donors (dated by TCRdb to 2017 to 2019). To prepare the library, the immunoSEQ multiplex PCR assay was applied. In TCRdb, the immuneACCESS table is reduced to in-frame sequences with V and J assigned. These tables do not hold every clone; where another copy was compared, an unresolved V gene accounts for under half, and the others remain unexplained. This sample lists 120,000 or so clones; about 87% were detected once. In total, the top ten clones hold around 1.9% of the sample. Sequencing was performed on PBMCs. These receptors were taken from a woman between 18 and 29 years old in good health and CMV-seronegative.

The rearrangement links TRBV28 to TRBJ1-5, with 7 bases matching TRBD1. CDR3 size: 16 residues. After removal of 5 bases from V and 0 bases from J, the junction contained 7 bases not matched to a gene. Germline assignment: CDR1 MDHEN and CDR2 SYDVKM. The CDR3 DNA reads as TGTGCCAGCAGTCCAGGAGGGACAGATAGCAATCAGCCCCAGCATTTT. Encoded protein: CASSPGGTDSNQPQHF.

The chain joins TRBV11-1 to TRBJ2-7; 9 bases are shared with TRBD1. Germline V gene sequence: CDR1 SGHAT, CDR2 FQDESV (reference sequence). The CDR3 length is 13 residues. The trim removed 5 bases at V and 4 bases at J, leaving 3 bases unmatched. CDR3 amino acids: CASSRDRVYEQYF. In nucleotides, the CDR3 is TGTGCCAGCAGCCGGGACAGGGTTTACGAGCAGTACTTC.

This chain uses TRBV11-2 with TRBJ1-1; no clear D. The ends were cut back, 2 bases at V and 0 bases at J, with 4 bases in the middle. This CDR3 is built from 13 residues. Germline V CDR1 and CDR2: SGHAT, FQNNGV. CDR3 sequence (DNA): TGTGCCAGCAGCTTAAAGCTGAACACTGAAGCTTTCTTT. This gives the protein CASSLKLNTEAFF.

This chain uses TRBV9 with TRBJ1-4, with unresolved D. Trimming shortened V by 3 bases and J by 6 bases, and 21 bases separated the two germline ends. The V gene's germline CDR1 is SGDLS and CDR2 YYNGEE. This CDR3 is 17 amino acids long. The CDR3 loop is CASSAQSKPVVYEKLFF. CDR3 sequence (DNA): TGTGCCAGCAGCGCCCAAAGCAAACCGGTGGTTTATGAAAAACTGTTTTTT.

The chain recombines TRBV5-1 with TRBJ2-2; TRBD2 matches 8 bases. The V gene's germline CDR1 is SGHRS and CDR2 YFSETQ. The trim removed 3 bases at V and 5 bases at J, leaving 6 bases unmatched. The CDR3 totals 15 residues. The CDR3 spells CASSWGTRGTGELFF. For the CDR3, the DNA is TGCGCCAGCAGCTGGGGGACTAGGGGAACCGGGGAGCTGTTTTTT. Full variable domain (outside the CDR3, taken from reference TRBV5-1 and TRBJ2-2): KAGVTQTPRYLIKTRGQQVTLSCSPISGHRSVSWYQQTPGQGLQFLFEYFSETQRNKGNFPGRFSGRQFSNSRSEMNVSTLELGDSALYLCASSWGTRGTGELFFGEGSRLTVL.

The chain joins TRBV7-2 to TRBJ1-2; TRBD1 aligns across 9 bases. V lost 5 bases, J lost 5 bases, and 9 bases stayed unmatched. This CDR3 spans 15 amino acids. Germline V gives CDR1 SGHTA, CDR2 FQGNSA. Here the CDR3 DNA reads TGTGCCAGCAGCCCTAGACAGGGGGTCGGTTATGGCTACACCTTC. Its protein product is CASSPRQGVGYGYTF.

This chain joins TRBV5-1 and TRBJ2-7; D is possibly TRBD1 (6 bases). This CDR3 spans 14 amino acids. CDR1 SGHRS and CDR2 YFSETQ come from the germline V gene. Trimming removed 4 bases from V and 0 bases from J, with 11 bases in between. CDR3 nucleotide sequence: TGCGCCAGCAGCCACGGACAGAGCTCCTACGAGCAGTACTTC. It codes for CASSHGQSSYEQYF. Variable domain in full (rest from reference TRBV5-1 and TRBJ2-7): KAGVTQTPRYLIKTRGQQVTLSCSPISGHRSVSWYQQTPGQGLQFLFEYFSETQRNKGNFPGRFSGRQFSNSRSEMNVSTLELGDSALYLCASSHGQSSYEQYFGPGTRLTVT.

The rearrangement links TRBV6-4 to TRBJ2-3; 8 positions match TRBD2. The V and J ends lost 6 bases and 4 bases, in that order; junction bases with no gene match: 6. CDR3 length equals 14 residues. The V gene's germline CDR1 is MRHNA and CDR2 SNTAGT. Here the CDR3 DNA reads TGTGCCAGCAGCCGGGGGGGCGCGTCAGATACGCAGTATTTT. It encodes CASSRGGASDTQYF.

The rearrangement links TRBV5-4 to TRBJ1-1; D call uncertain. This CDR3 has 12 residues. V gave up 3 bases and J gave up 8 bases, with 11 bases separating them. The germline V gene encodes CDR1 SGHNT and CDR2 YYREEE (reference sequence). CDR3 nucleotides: TGTGCCAGCAGCTCAGGACGGGGAGAAGCTTTCTTT. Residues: CASSSGRGEAFF.

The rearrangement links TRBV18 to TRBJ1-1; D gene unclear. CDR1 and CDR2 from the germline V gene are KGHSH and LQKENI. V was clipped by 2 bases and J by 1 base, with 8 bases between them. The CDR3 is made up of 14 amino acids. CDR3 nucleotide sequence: TGTGCCAGCTCACCATTAGGAGAGAACACTGAAGCTTTCTTT. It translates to CASSPLGENTEAFF. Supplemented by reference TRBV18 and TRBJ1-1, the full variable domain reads NAGVMQNPRHLVRRRGQEARLRCSPMKGHSHVYWYRQLPEEGLKFMVYLQKENIIDESGMPKERFSAEFPKEGPSILRIQQVVRGDSAAYFCASSPLGENTEAFFGQGTRLTVV.

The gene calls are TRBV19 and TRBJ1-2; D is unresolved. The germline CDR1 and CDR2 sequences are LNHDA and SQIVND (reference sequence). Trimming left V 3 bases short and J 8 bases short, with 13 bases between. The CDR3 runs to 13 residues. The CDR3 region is CASSMGSTGGYTF. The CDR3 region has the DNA TGTGCCAGTAGTATGGGGAGCACCGGCGGCTACACCTTC.

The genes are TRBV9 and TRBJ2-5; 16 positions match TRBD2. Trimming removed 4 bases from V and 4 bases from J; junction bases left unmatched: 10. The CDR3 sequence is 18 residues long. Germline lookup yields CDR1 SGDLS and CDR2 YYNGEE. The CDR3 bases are TGTGCCAGCAGCACCGGGACTAGCGGGAGGGCCTATAGAGAGACCCAGTACTTC. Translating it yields CASSTGTSGRAYRETQYF.